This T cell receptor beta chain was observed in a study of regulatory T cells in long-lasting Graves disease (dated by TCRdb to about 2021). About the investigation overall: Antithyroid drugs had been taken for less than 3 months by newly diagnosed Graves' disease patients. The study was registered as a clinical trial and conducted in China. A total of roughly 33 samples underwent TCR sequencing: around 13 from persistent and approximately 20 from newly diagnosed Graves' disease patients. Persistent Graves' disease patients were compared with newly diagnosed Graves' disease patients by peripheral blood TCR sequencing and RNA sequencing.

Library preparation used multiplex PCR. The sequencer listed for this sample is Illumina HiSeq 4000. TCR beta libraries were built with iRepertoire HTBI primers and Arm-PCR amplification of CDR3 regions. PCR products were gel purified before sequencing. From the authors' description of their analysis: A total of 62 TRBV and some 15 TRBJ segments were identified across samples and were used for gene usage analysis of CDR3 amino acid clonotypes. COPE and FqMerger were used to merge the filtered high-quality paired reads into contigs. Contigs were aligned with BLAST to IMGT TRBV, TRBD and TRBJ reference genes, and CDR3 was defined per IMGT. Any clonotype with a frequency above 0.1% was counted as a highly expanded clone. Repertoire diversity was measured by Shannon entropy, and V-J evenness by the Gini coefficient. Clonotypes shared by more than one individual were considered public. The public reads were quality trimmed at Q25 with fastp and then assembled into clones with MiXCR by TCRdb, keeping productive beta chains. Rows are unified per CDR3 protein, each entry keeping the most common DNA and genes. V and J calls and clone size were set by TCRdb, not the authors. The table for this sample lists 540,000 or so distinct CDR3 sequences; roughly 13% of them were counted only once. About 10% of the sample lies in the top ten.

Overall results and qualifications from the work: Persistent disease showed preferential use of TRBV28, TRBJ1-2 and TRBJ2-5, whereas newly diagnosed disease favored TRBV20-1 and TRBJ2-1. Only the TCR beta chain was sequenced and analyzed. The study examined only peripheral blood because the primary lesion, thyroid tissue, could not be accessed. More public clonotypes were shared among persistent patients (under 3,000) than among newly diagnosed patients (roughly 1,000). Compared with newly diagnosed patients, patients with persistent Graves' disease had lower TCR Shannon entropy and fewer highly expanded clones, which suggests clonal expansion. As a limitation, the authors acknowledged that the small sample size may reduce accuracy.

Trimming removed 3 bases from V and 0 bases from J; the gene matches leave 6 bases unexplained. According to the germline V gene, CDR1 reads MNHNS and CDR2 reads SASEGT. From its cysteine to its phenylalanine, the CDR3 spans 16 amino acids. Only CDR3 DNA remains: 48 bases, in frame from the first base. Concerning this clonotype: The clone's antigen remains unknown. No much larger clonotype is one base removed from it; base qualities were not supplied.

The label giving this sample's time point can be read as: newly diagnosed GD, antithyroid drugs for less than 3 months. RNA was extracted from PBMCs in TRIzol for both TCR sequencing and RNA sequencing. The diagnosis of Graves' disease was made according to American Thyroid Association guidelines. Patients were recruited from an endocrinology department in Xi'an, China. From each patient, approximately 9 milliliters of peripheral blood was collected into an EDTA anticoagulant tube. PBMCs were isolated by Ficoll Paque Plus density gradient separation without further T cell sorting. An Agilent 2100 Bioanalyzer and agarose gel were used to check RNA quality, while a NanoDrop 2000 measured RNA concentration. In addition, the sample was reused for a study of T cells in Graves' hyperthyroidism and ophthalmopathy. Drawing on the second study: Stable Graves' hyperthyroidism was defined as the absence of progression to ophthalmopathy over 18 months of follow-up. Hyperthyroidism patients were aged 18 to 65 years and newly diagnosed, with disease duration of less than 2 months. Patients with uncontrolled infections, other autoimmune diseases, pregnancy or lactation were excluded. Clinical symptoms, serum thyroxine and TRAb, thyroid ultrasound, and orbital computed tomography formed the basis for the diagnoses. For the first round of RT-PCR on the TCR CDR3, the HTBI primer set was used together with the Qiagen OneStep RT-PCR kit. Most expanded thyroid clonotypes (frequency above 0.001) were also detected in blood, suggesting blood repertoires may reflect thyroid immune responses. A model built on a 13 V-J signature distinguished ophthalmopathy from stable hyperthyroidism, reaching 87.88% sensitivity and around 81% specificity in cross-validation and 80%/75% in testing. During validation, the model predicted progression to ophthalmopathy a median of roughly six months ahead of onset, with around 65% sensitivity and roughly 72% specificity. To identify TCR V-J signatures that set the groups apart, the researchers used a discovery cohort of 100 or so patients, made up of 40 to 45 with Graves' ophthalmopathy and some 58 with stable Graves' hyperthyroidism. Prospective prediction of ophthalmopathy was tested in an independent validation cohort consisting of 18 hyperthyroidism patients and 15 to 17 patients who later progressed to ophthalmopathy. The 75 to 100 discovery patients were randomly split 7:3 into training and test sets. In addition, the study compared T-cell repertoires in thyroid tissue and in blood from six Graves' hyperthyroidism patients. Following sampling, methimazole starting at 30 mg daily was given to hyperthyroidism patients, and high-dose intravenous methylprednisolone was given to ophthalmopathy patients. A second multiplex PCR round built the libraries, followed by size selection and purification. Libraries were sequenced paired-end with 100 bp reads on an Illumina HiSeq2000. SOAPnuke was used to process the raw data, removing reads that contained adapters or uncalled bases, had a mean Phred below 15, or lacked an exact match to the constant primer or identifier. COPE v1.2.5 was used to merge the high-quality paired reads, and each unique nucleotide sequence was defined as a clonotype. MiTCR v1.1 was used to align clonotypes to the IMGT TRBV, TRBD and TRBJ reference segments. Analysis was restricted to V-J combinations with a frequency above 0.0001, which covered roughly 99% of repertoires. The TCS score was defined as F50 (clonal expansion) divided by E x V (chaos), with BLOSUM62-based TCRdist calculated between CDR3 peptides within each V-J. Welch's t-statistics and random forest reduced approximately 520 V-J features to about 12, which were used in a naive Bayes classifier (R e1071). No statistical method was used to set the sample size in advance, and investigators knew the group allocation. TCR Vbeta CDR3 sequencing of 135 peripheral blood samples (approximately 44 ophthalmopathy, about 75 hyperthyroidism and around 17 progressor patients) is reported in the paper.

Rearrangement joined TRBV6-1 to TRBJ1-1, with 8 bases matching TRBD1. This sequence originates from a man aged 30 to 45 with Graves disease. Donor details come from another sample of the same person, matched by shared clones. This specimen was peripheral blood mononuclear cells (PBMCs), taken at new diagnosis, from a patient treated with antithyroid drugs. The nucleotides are TGTGCCAGCAGTGACAGGGGGCTGGGGCTGAACACTGAAGCTTTCTTT. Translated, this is CASSDRGLGLNTEAFF.